Sequencing of this TCR beta chain was carried out in a study of T cell responses to AZD1222 COVID-19 vaccine (TCRdb year 2021). In the study overall: AZD1222 recipients with second doses at about 4 weeks or about 12 weeks were pooled, because spike-specific TCR depth and breadth did not differ between schedules. A total of 230 to 250 trial participants underwent TCR sequencing, of whom about 200 had received two doses of AZD1222 and roughly 26 had received two doses of the MenACWY control vaccine. Trial participants were enrolled by age into 18-55, 56-69 and 70-plus year subgroups, with 148, 28 and 57 TCR-sequenced participants respectively.

Reading the germline V gene gives CDR1 MNHEY and CDR2 SVGEGT. V lost 0 bases and J lost 5 bases; the stretch between them is 11 bases long. From cysteine to phenylalanine, the CDR3 is 14 amino acids long. The only DNA kept is the CDR3, 42 bases in frame from the first base. Overall results and qualifications from the work: Because no day 14 peak-response samples were available, the repertoires could be characterized only after the peak T cell response. The whole spike protein was spanned by vaccine-associated CD4 TCRs, and dominant responses were seen in regions 160-218 and 743-854. Participants were mostly white British and included more females than males, and it was suggested by the authors that clonal diversity may have been underestimated. After two AZD1222 doses, both the breadth and the depth of spike-specific TCRs were significantly higher than at day 0 and than in MenACWY recipients. Nearly half of unique spike-specific TCRs reportedly recognized epitopes outside regions mutated in the B.1.351 and B.1.1.7 variants. The 56-69-year group was small, and its depth increase did not reach significance, likely because of low power. Conclusions about previously exposed vaccinees were limited because only a handful of AZD1222 recipients were SARS-CoV-2 seropositive at baseline.

In its sample, this clone was seen once. This receptor's antigen is unknown. No clone much larger than this one lies a single base away; base qualities are absent. The CDR3 regions of human TCRbeta chains were analyzed by immunosequencing. Per the original workflow: TCRs in the repertoires were compared against a reference library of SARS-CoV-2-specific TCRs that had been generated with the MIRA antigen-specificity platform. Breadth was defined as the fraction of unique TCRs that were SARS-CoV-2-associated, and depth was defined as the fraction of total T cells that were SARS-CoV-2-associated. Using the MIRA data, each spike-specific TCR was assigned both to the spike region to which the TCR was reactive and to a CD4 or CD8 class. Log10-transformed breadth and depth values were compared by one-way ANOVA with Sidak's multiple comparisons tests. TCRdb carries this immuneACCESS record with in-frame sequences only. Its versions omit some clonotypes, under half of them owing to an unresolved V gene in the studies checked, with the rest unexplained. V, J and clone size derive from that table, while D and trimming were established from the DNA sequence. The sample profile shows about 120,000 clones; about 85% of them were found once. The ten largest clones take up around 6.2% of the sample.

The meaning of the sample's time point label: baseline before first vaccination. Samples from vaccinated people were obtained from the UK trials COV001 and COV002, which included a single-blind randomized controlled phase 2/3 trial of AZD1222 (ChAdOx1 nCoV-19) in healthy adults. For TCRbeta chain sequencing, PBMC samples from trial participants were taken at day 0 and at day 28 after the second dose. The source is an adult in good health. Sequenced here: peripheral blood, sampled on day 0 of AZD1222 vaccination. This chain is built from TRBV6-2 or TRBV6-3 and TRBJ2-7; too little of a D gene remains to name it. The sequence in DNA is TGTGCCAGCAGTTACTCGAGTTCGAGCGACGAGCAGTACTTC. Translated, this is CASSYSSSSDEQYF.